What follows are 27 T cell receptor beta chains derived from one specimen sequenced in a study of blood T cell repertoires in COVID-19. Here immunoSEQ multiplex PCR was the method, and the copy in TCRdb shows in-frame clones only, minus some. Here the sample spans under 300,000 clones, roughly 86% being singletons. Source material: peripheral blood. The receptor set was obtained from a woman between 65 and 79 years old with active or convalescent COVID-19.

The chain combines TRBV11-1 with TRBJ2-7; tentatively, D is TRBD1 (6 bases). The CDR3 is 13 amino acids. The V gene's germline CDR1 is SGHAT and CDR2 FQDESV (reference sequence). Trimming shortened V by 4 bases and J by 4 bases, and 11 bases separated the two germline ends. The CDR3 region is CASSSSGAYEQYF. The CDR3 nucleotides read TGTGCCAGCAGCTCTTCAGGGGCTTACGAGCAGTACTTC.

The genes are TRBV5-6 and TRBJ2-2, with 7 bases aligning to TRBD1. This CDR3 is built from 16 residues. Losses at the gene ends were 4 bases for V and 3 bases for J; bases not matched to a gene: 9. Germline CDR1 and CDR2: SGHDT and YYEEEE. This CDR3 reads CASSRPGTEDTGELFF. The DNA for the CDR3 is TGTGCCAGCAGCCGTCCCGGGACAGAGGACACCGGGGAGCTGTTTTTT.

This clone was found once. V usage is TRBV6-2 or TRBV6-3 and J usage is TRBJ1-2; D is perhaps TRBD1 (6 bases). V lost 5 bases and J 5 bases, leaving 18 bases between the germline ends. The CDR3 has 15 amino acids. CDR1 and CDR2 from the germline V gene are MNHEY and SVGEGT. Here the CDR3 reads CASSRQAGTNYGYTF. CDR3 DNA sequence: TGTGCCAGCAGTCGCCAAGCCGGGACAAATTATGGCTACACCTTC.

The chain has TRBV18 and TRBJ1-4; D unresolved. The CDR3 has 15 amino acids. Deletions cut 1 base from V and 7 bases from J, with 13 bases between. Germline V CDR1 and CDR2: KGHSH, LQKENI. The CDR3 loop is CASSPLSDSTEKLFF. Written as DNA, the CDR3 is TGTGCCAGCTCACCACTCTCAGATTCAACTGAAAAACTGTTTTTT.

V is TRBV7-2 and J is TRBJ2-7; possible D gene TRBD2, 6 bases. The CDR3 spans 16 residues. Germline CDR1 and CDR2: SGHTA and FQGNSA. Trimming shortened V by 5 bases and J by 3 bases, and 20 bases separated the two germline ends. The CDR3 DNA is TGTGCCAGCAGCCAAGCCGCGGGGCTGAGGGGCTACGAGCAGTACTTC. As protein: CASSQAAGLRGYEQYF.

The V gene is TRBV3-1 (or the pseudogene TRBV3-2), the J gene TRBJ1-1, with TRBD1 as a possible D gene (5 bases). V lost 3 bases and J lost 5, with 13 bases in between. The CDR3 extends over 14 amino acids. Per the germline V gene, CDR1 is LGHDT and CDR2 is YNNKEL (reference sequence). The CDR3 sequence: CASSHGQFRTEAFF. The CDR3 region has the DNA TGTGCCAGCAGCCACGGACAATTTCGTACTGAAGCTTTCTTT.

Regarding this clone: The same CDR3 arises from other DNA sequences in this sample as well. The chain joins TRBV4-1 to TRBJ1-5; D remains unclear. Germline loops: CDR1 MGHRA, CDR2 YSYEKL. V gave up 1 base and J gave up 7 bases, with 11 bases separating them. CDR3 length: 14 residues. The CDR3, as DNA: TGCGCCAGCAGCCAAGGACGGAGCGACCAGCCCCAGCATTTT. Protein: CASSQGRSDQPQHF.

Comments on this clone: The germline gene is not matched at one end of the junction; a read error may be the cause. The chain employs TRBV18 and TRBJ1-4; 8 nucleotides align to TRBD1. The germline gives CDR1 KGHSH, CDR2 LQKENI. The CDR3 is 14 amino acids. The CDR3 here is CANSPRQGREKLFF. The CDR3 DNA follows: TGTGCCAACTCACCCCGACAGGGGAGGGAAAAACTGTTTTTT.

The chain carries TRBV5-1 and TRBJ1-4, with a weak D call TRBD1 (5 bases). This CDR3 is built from 17 residues. Between the trimmed V and J ends, which lost 0 bases and 0 bases, there was a span of 12 bases. Germline V gene lookup returns CDR1 SGHRS and CDR2 YFSETQ. CDR3 sequence (DNA): TGCGCCAGCAGCTTGGGCCGGGGGAGTTCAACTAATGAAAAACTGTTTTTT. The encoded protein is CASSLGRGSSTNEKLFF. Filled out from reference TRBV5-1 and TRBJ1-4, the complete variable domain reads KAGVTQTPRYLIKTRGQQVTLSCSPISGHRSVSWYQQTPGQGLQFLFEYFSETQRNKGNFPGRFSGRQFSNSRSEMNVSTLELGDSALYLCASSLGRGSSTNEKLFFGSGTQLSVL.

The chain employs TRBV27 and TRBJ1-6; D unclear. This CDR3 is 17 amino acids long. Looked up from germline, CDR1 is MNHEY and CDR2 is SMNVEV (reference sequence). V was trimmed by 0 bases and J by 2 bases, leaving 11 bases between them. CDR3 in amino acids: CASSLSARWPYNSPLHF. In nucleotides, the CDR3 is TGTGCCAGCAGTTTATCGGCGAGGTGGCCCTATAATTCACCCCTCCACTTT.

This chain connects TRBV5-6 to TRBJ1-1, with 8 bases lining up with TRBD1. V dropped 2 bases and J dropped 1; count of bases not matched to a gene: 4. The CDR3 runs 15 residues. Germline-derived CDR1 and CDR2 are SGHDT and YYEEEE. CDR3 sequence: CASSFSGGWNTEAFF. The CDR3 region has the DNA TGTGCCAGCAGCTTTTCAGGGGGCTGGAACACTGAAGCTTTCTTT.

Points on this clone: One end of the junction fails to match germline, which may point to a read error. The chain combines TRBV6-1 with TRBJ1-1; no clear D. The CDR3 contains 14 residues. Germline V gene lookup returns CDR1 MNHNS and CDR2 SASEGT. The CDR3, as DNA: TGTGCCAGCAGTGAGAGTCAAGTTCCCTCTGATGCTTTCTTT. This gives the protein CASSESQVPSDAFF.

V usage is TRBV3-1 (or the pseudogene TRBV3-2) and J usage is TRBJ2-1, with a possible D match to TRBD2 (6 bases). Trimming shortened V by 4 bases and J by 5 bases, and 15 bases separated the two germline ends. The CDR3 runs to 15 residues. The germline gives CDR1 LGHDT, CDR2 YNNKEL (reference sequence). CDR3 DNA sequence: TGTGCCAGCAGCCTCCTGGGTGGGGGGAACAATGAGCAGTTCTTC. Amino acid sequence: CASSLLGGGNNEQFF.

The rearrangement uses TRBV9 and TRBJ1-2, with 10 bases matching TRBD1. From germline, CDR1 is SGDLS and CDR2 YYNGEE. With 0 bases clipped from V and 3 bases from J, the junction kept 2 bases outside the gene matches. The CDR3 runs 15 residues. The CDR3 loop is CASSVGTGGHYGYTF. The CDR3 DNA reads as TGTGCCAGCAGCGTAGGGACAGGGGGGCACTATGGCTACACCTTC. Complete variable domain (other parts from reference TRBV9 and TRBJ1-2): DSGVTQTPKHLITATGQRVTLRCSPRSGDLSVYWYQQSLDQGLQFLIQYYNGEERAKGNILERFSAQQFPDLHSELNLSSLELGDSALYFCASSVGTGGHYGYTFGSGTRLTVV.

This clone was recorded only once. The V and J genes are TRBV4-3 and TRBJ2-3, with 9 nucleotides matching TRBD2. The junction had 6 bases not matched to a gene; V was cut back by 0 bases and J by 2 bases. Germline V gives CDR1 LGHNA, CDR2 YSLEER. The CDR3 has 17 residues. In nucleotides, the CDR3 is TGCGCCAGCAGCCAAGATATTAAGCGGGGGGTCACAGATACGCAGTATTTT. This encodes CASSQDIKRGVTDTQYF.

The chain has TRBV3-1 (or the pseudogene TRBV3-2) and TRBJ1-6; D might be TRBD1 (6 bases). V gave up 5 bases and J gave up 0 bases, with 11 bases separating them. The CDR3 has 16 residues. The germline CDR1 and CDR2 sequences are LGHDT and YNNKEL (reference sequence). The CDR3 reads CASSKKDSSYNSPLHF. DNA of the CDR3: TGTGCCAGCAGCAAAAAGGACAGCTCCTATAATTCACCCCTCCACTTT.

J is TRBJ2-5 and V is TRBV14; 9 nucleotides agree with TRBD2. The CDR3 runs to 14 residues. Germline V gene lookup returns CDR1 SGHDN and CDR2 FVKESK. J lost 4 bases, V lost 2 bases, and 2 bases had no gene match. DNA of the CDR3: TGTGCCAGCAGCCAACAGCGGGGGGTAGAGACCCAGTACTTC. Its protein is CASSQQRGVETQYF.

This chain links TRBV29-1 with TRBJ2-2, with D maybe TRBD2 (5 bases). CDR3 size: 14 residues. The germline V gene has CDR1 SQVTM and CDR2 ANQGSEA. Deletions cut 4 bases from V and 5 bases from J, with 14 bases between. CDR3 DNA: TGCAGCGTTGGGTTAGGGAGTGGGACCGGGGAGCTGTTTTTT. Amino acid sequence: CSVGLGSGTGELFF.

The chain is built from TRBV5-5 and TRBJ2-1; TRBD1 might be the D (7 bases). Trimming removed 0 bases from V and 3 bases from J, with 13 bases in between. CDR3 length equals 16 residues. Germline lookup yields CDR1 SGHKS and CDR2 YYEKEE (reference sequence). The CDR3 coding sequence is TGTGCCAGCAGCTTGGCCGTCAGGGGGGACTACAATGAGCAGTTCTTC. Translating it yields CASSLAVRGDYNEQFF.

This clone was seen just once. J is TRBJ1-1 and V is TRBV7-8; 10 positions agree with TRBD1. Germline loops: CDR1 SGHVS, CDR2 FQNEAQ. V was pared by 4 bases and J by 1 base, with 9 bases of the junction left unmatched. The CDR3 length is 17 residues. The CDR3 reads CASSSDRGPRKNTEAFF. In nucleotides, the CDR3 is TGTGCCAGCAGCTCCGACAGGGGGCCTCGGAAGAACACTGAAGCTTTCTTT.

This clone has a handful of counts. The chain links TRBV6-5 to TRBJ1-3; the D gene is possibly TRBD1 (5 bases). Looked up from germline, CDR1 is MNHEY and CDR2 is SVGAGI. With 8 bases removed from V and 0 bases from J, the gap between germline ends came to 14 bases. This CDR3 contains 15 residues. This CDR3 reads CASSRESFSGNTIYF. The CDR3 bases are TGTGCCAGCTCCAGGGAATCTTTCTCTGGAAACACCATATATTTT.

The V call is TRBV5-6, the J call TRBJ2-4; D gene unclear. Between the trimmed V and J ends, which lost 0 bases and 9 bases, there was a span of 10 bases. The CDR3 loop spans 13 amino acids. In germline, CDR1 is SGHDT, CDR2 YYEEEE. CDR3 DNA sequence: TGTGCCAGCAGCTTGGGGCAGGTTTTCATTCAGTACTTC. This sequence encodes CASSLGQVFIQYF. Using reference TRBV5-6 and TRBJ2-4 for the parts outside the CDR3, the full variable domain is DAGVTQSPTHLIKTRGQQVTLRCSPKSGHDTVSWYQQALGQGPQFIFQYYEEEERQRGNFPDRFSGHQFPNYSSELNVNALLLGDSALYLCASSLGQVFIQYFGAGTRLSVL.

J is TRBJ2-5 and V is TRBV18, with 7 nucleotides matching TRBD1. Germline V lookup: CDR1 KGHSH, CDR2 LQKENI. The CDR3 runs 15 residues. With V trimmed by 4 bases and J by 1 base, 6 bases remained unmatched. DNA for the CDR3: TGTGCCAGCTCACTTGGGACAGCCTCCCAAGAGACCCAGTACTTC. This translates into CASSLGTASQETQYF.

This sequence joins TRBV6-6 and TRBJ1-5; 7 bases are a match to TRBD1. The CDR3 runs to 15 residues. With 4 bases clipped from V and 2 bases from J, the junction kept 5 bases outside the gene matches. Germline assignment: CDR1 MNHNY and CDR2 SVGAGI (reference sequence). For the CDR3, the DNA is TGTGCCAGCAGTTTGACAGGGCTTCGCAATCAGCCCCAGCATTTT. It yields the protein CASSLTGLRNQPQHF.

The gene calls are TRBV12-3 or TRBV12-4 and TRBJ2-7; no clear D gene. With 6 bases removed from V and 6 bases from J, the gap between germline ends came to 9 bases. This CDR3 is 11 amino acids long. The DNA of the CDR3 is TGTGCCAGCAGACGTTCAGGCGAGCAGTACTTC. It encodes CASRRSGEQYF.

The chain is built from TRBV3-1 (or the pseudogene TRBV3-2) and TRBJ1-5, with 7 bases matching TRBD1. CDR3 size: 20 residues. The germline gives CDR1 LGHDT, CDR2 YNNKEL (reference sequence). V lost 4 bases to trimming and J lost 3 bases; unmatched junction nucleotides: 21. The CDR3 coding sequence is TGTGCCAGCAGCCTAGTTTCTCGAGGACAGGCTTCGAAATTCAATCAGCCCCAGCATTTT. Translated, it gives CASSLVSRGQASKFNQPQHF.

The chain employs TRBV19 and TRBJ1-4; possibly TRBD1 for D (5 bases). This CDR3 has 13 amino acids. Germline V gene lookup returns CDR1 LNHDA and CDR2 SQIVND (reference sequence). V shed 5 bases and J shed 8 bases, with 12 bases lying between them. DNA for the CDR3: TGTGCCAGTAGTGCTCAGGGAGGAGAAAAACTGTTTTTT. Its translation: CASSAQGGEKLFF.